One sample yielded the 26 T cell receptor beta chains listed below, sequenced in a study of human T cells and chemical hapten exposure. MiXCR was run by TCRdb on the RACE reads, yielding one entry per CDR3 protein. In the table there are nearly 350,000 distinct CDR3 sequences, about 7% of which are singletons. Time point noted: patch test 1, 2 weeks after DPC sensitization. Treatment: therapeutic diphenylcyclopropenone sensitization with weekly scalp DPC. Material: whole blood, obtained in connection with sensitization to the hapten diphenylcyclopropenone (DPC). All receptors come from a woman in her late teens or twenties with alopecia areata. Some clones in this sample may be carry-over from other donors' samples.

The gene calls are TRBV5-1 and TRBJ1-1; D unresolved. The CDR3 sequence is 14 residues long. CDR1 and CDR2 (germline): SGHRS, YFSETQ. The V gene lost 0 bases and the J gene lost 3 bases, with 9 bases spanning the gap. CDR3 nucleotides: TGCGCCAGCAGCTTGGAGGGTCGGCACACTGAAGCTTTCTTT. Its translation is CASSLEGRHTEAFF.

The chain couples TRBV3-1 to TRBJ2-3; D gene unclear. Per the germline V gene, CDR1 is LGHDT and CDR2 is YNNKEL (reference sequence). This CDR3 is built from 13 residues. The ends were cut back, 1 base at V and 5 bases at J, with 7 bases in the middle. CDR3 DNA sequence: TGTGCCAGCAGCCAAGCTATAGAAGATACGCAGTATTTT. Protein: CASSQAIEDTQYF.

This clonotype was picked up a small number of times. The chain has TRBV3-1 and TRBJ2-3; 7 bases map to TRBD2. Germline CDR1 reads LGHDT; CDR2 reads YNNKEL (reference sequence). Trimming cost V 1 base and J 5 bases; bases outside gene matches: 12. This CDR3 is 17 amino acids long. The CDR3 protein is CASSQVGVAGEGDTQYF. CDR3 nucleotides: TGTGCCAGCAGCCAAGTTGGAGTTGCGGGGGAGGGAGATACGCAGTATTTT.

This clonotype was observed a few times. The chain couples TRBV7-9 to TRBJ2-3, with D possibly called TRBD1 or TRBD2 (7 bases each). Trimming shortened V by 5 bases and J by 1 base, and 22 bases separated the two germline ends. The CDR3 runs 18 residues. The germline V gene encodes CDR1 SEHNR and CDR2 FQNEAQ (reference sequence). CDR3 residues: CASSPGGEKTGRTDTQYF. The CDR3, as DNA: TGTGCCAGCAGCCCAGGGGGGGAGAAGACAGGGCGCACAGATACGCAGTATTTT.

V is TRBV20-1 and J is TRBJ2-1, with 9 bases that match TRBD2. The germline gives CDR1 DFQATT, CDR2 SNEGSKA (reference sequence). With V trimmed by 5 bases and J by 1 base, 6 bases remained unmatched. The CDR3 runs 15 residues. CDR3 sequence reads: CSASVGLASYNEQFF. Written as DNA, the CDR3 is TGCAGTGCTTCCGTAGGACTAGCGTCCTACAATGAGCAGTTCTTC.

The chain uses TRBV10-3 and TRBJ2-1, with 8 bases lining up with TRBD1. CDR1 and CDR2 from the germline V gene are ENHRY and SYGVKD. CDR3 length equals 13 residues. V lost 3 bases and J lost 8; bases outside the gene matches: 3. The CDR3 bases are TGTGCCATCAGTGACCCGACAGGGGATGAGCAGTTCTTC. Its protein product is CAISDPTGDEQFF.

This clonotype occurred a few times. CDR3 in amino acids: CASSEPGQGANQPQHF. CDR3 bases: TGTGCCAGCAGTGAACCGGGACAGGGGGCCAATCAGCCCCAGCATTTT. The J gene is TRBJ1-5, the V gene TRBV28; TRBD1 matches at 12 bases. This CDR3 comprises 16 residues. CDR1 is MDHEN, CDR2 SYDVKM, per germline. V shed 5 bases, J shed 3 bases, and the junction held 5 bases outside the gene matches.

The chain combines TRBV28 with TRBJ1-3; tentative D call: TRBD1 (6 bases). Trimming pared 0 bases from V and 2 bases from J, leaving 11 bases between. CDR1 is MDHEN and CDR2 is SYDVKM in the germline V gene. This CDR3 contains 16 residues. This chain's CDR3 is CASSLWAGATGNTIYF. The CDR3 DNA reads as TGTGCCAGCAGTTTATGGGCAGGGGCTACTGGAAACACCATATATTTT.

This clonotype has at least ten counts. The J gene is TRBJ1-3, the V gene TRBV12-3 or TRBV12-4; possible D gene TRBD1, 5 bases. The V end was cut by 6 bases, the J end by 0 bases, with 12 bases between. This CDR3 comprises 15 residues. CDR3 protein: CASRPDSFSGNTIYF. The CDR3 bases are TGTGCCAGCAGACCTGACAGTTTCTCTGGAAACACCATATATTTT.

J is TRBJ1-4 and V is TRBV20-1; unclear D gene. Trimming left V 3 bases short and J 3 bases short, with 11 bases between. The CDR3 runs 14 residues. From germline, CDR1 is DFQATT and CDR2 SNEGSKA (reference sequence). CDR3 sequence reads: CSARPSASNEKLFF. DNA for the CDR3: TGCAGTGCTAGGCCGTCAGCTTCTAATGAAAAACTGTTTTTT.

V gene TRBV6-5 combines with J gene TRBJ1-1; possibly TRBD1 for D (5 bases). The CDR3 is 15 amino acids. The V gene lost 5 bases and the J gene lost 6 bases, with 19 bases spanning the gap. Germline CDR1 is MNHEY and CDR2 is SVGAGI. As DNA, the CDR3 is TGTGCCAGCAGTCCCCTGGGGGGACCTATAGCTGAAGCTTTCTTT. Protein: CASSPLGGPIAEAFF.

There are many counts of this clonotype. This sequence joins TRBV28 and TRBJ1-1, with D maybe TRBD1 (6 bases). Trimming removed 3 bases at V and 5 bases at J, with 10 bases between. Germline CDR1 reads MDHEN; CDR2 reads SYDVKM. The CDR3 contains 13 residues. This CDR3 reads CASSLYRDTEAFF. In DNA, the CDR3 is TGTGCCAGCAGTTTGTACAGGGATACTGAAGCTTTCTTT.

This sequence joins TRBV20-1 and TRBJ1-2, with TRBD1 identical over 7 bases. The CDR3 sequence is 14 residues long. J gave up 4 bases and V 5 bases, and 10 bases lay outside the gene matches. The germline gives CDR1 DFQATT, CDR2 SNEGSKA (reference sequence). The DNA for the CDR3 is TGCAGTGCTCTCTCCCGGACAGGTTTCTATGGCTACACCTTC. It specifies CSALSRTGFYGYTF.

This clonotype was recorded a few times. This rearrangement joins TRBV7-2 to TRBJ1-1; D unresolved. CDR3 size: 15 residues. Germline CDR1 SGHTA, CDR2 FQGNSA. The V end lost 5 bases, the J end lost 5 bases, and 18 bases lay between the germline ends. CDR3 protein: CASSRFHESGTEAFF. The CDR3 DNA follows: TGTGCCAGCAGCCGATTTCACGAATCGGGGACTGAAGCTTTCTTT.

The gene calls are TRBV20-1 and TRBJ1-2; no reliable D call. From germline, CDR1 is DFQATT and CDR2 SNEGSKA (reference sequence). V lost 1 base to trimming and J lost 5 bases, with 17 bases between them. The CDR3 consists of 15 residues. CDR3 sequence: CSARAHGPPTYGYTF. CDR3 nucleotide sequence: TGCAGTGCTAGAGCCCATGGTCCGCCTACTTATGGCTACACCTTC.

This clonotype was observed a few times. The chain recombines TRBV4-3 with TRBJ1-2; 7 bases line up with TRBD1. CDR1 is LGHNA and CDR2 is YSLEER in the germline V gene. The CDR3 is made up of 16 amino acids. After removal of 0 bases from V and 5 bases from J, the junction contained 9 bases not matched to a gene. Here the CDR3 reads CASSQDLGTDHYGYTF. In nucleotides, the CDR3 is TGCGCCAGCAGCCAAGATCTTGGGACAGATCATTATGGCTACACCTTC.

CDR3 in DNA: TGTGCCAGCAGTGAACTGCTGGACTATTTCACAGATACGCAGTATTTT. Translating gives CASSELLDYFTDTQYF. The gene calls are TRBV6-1 and TRBJ2-3; a weak D match, TRBD2 (6 bases). V was clipped by 2 bases and J by 2 bases, with 14 bases between them. Looked up from germline, CDR1 is MNHNS and CDR2 is SASEGT. This CDR3 contains 16 residues.

This CDR3 is CASSYSGAGSPLHF. CDR3 bases: TGTGCCAGCAGCTATAGTGGTGCGGGTTCACCCCTCCACTTT. The V call is TRBV12-3 or TRBV12-4, the J call TRBJ1-6; no definite D call. CDR3 length: 14 amino acids. The V end lost 6 bases, the J end lost 9 bases, and 15 bases lay between the germline ends.

This clonotype has a count of ten or more. The CDR3 sequence: CASSYGGGQGSLSQYF. CDR3 coding DNA: TGTGCCAGCAGTTACGGAGGGGGACAGGGGAGCCTCTCGCAGTATTTT. This chain connects TRBV6-2 or TRBV6-3 to TRBJ2-3, with 10 bases matching TRBD1. Germline trimming cut 2 bases from V and 10 bases from J; bases unmatched to any gene: 12. Germline assignment: CDR1 MNHEY and CDR2 SVGEGT. The CDR3 covers 16 residues.

This clonotype was seen many times. The chain links TRBV29-1 to TRBJ1-1, with no clear D. The CDR3 is 13 residues long. The V and J ends lost 3 bases and 1 base respectively, with 9 bases between them. CDR1 and CDR2 (germline): SQVTM, ANQGSEA. CDR3: CSVDRTGNTEAFF. CDR3 DNA: TGCAGCGTTGATAGGACGGGGAACACTGAAGCTTTCTTT.

This clonotype occurred a few times. The chain recombines TRBV7-8 with TRBJ1-3, with D unclear. CDR3 size: 13 residues. Germline V gene data show CDR1 as SGHVS and CDR2 as FQNEAQ. Trimming left V 5 bases short and J 6 bases short, with 11 bases between. This CDR3 is CASSLSTINTIYF. DNA of the CDR3: TGTGCCAGCAGCCTAAGTACGATAAACACCATATATTTT.

This clonotype was found a few times. The gene calls are TRBV6-2 or TRBV6-3 and TRBJ1-6, with no clear D. Germline V gene sequence: CDR1 MNHEY, CDR2 SVGEGT. V lost 6 bases, J lost 7 bases, and 19 bases lay in between. CDR3 size: 16 residues. The CDR3 loop reads CASSLYSGTFNSPLHF. Here the CDR3 DNA reads TGTGCCAGCAGCCTTTACAGCGGCACGTTCAATTCACCCCTCCACTTT.

This clonotype was recorded a few times. The chain carries TRBV20-1 and TRBJ1-1, with a tentative D call TRBD1 (5 bases). The V end lost 3 bases, the J end lost 11 bases, and 16 bases lay between the germline ends. The CDR3 extends over 12 amino acids. Germline lookup yields CDR1 DFQATT and CDR2 SNEGSKA (reference sequence). In DNA form, the CDR3 reads TGCAGTGCTAGCCCCCAGGGCCGGATTGCTTTCTTT. Its translation: CSASPQGRIAFF.

This clonotype came up many times. The V call is TRBV9, the J call TRBJ1-6, with D unclear. Trimming took off 4 bases at V and 7 bases at J, with 15 bases between the two ends. This CDR3 contains 15 residues. CDR1 is SGDLS, CDR2 YYNGEE, per germline. The CDR3 protein is CASSPMGRRNSPLHF. The CDR3 coding sequence is TGTGCCAGCAGCCCCATGGGTCGAAGAAATTCACCCCTCCACTTT. Full variable domain (rest looked up from reference TRBV9 and TRBJ1-6): DSGVTQTPKHLITATGQRVTLRCSPRSGDLSVYWYQQSLDQGLQFLIQYYNGEERAKGNILERFSAQQFPDLHSELNLSSLELGDSALYFCASSPMGRRNSPLHFGNGTRLTVT.

This chain uses TRBV6-5 with TRBJ1-2, with 9 bases that match TRBD1. Germline values: CDR1 MNHEY, CDR2 SVGAGI. The CDR3 totals 15 residues. The V and J ends lost 10 bases and 8 bases, in that order; junction bases with no gene match: 17. The CDR3 reads CATKIPGQGATGYTF. CDR3 nucleotide sequence: TGTGCCACTAAAATCCCGGGACAGGGCGCGACGGGCTACACCTTC.

This clonotype was picked up a small number of times. The chain couples TRBV12-3 or TRBV12-4 to TRBJ1-1, with D possibly TRBD1 on 5 matching bases. CDR3 length: 15 residues. V was pared by 4 bases and J by 4 bases, with 16 bases between. The CDR3 sequence: CASSSKGQWGTEAFF. In nucleotides, the CDR3 is TGTGCCAGCAGTTCCAAGGGGCAGTGGGGCACTGAAGCTTTCTTT.